The present T cell receptor beta chain was sequenced within a study of identical twins. TCRdb reprocessed the 5' RACE reads via MiXCR and lists one record per CDR3 protein. The repertoire consists of more than 650,000 distinct CDR3 sequences, with roughly 6% occurring once and the leading ten covering roughly 1.8%. Comments on this clonotype: Its antigen is currently unknown.

V was cut by 5 bases and J by 1 base, with 18 bases left in between. Germline lookup yields CDR1 MDHEN and CDR2 SYDVKM. This CDR3 has 18 residues. Study-wide results and limits: In zero-insertion analyses, partial confounding could arise from invariant MAIT and iNKT cells.

The genes are TRBV28 and TRBJ2-6; D may match TRBD1 or TRBD2 (5 bases each). The TCR comes from a man younger than 35 in good health. The sample consisted of naive T cells sorted from blood. The CDR3: CASSPRDGVLSGANVLTF. CDR3 sequence (DNA): TGTGCCAGCAGTCCGAGGGACGGAGTGCTTTCTGGGGCCAACGTCCTGACTTTC.